The text below deals with one T cell receptor beta chain. Its antigen is not yet known. The record has no base qualities; no much larger clone is one base away. The sample originates from a study of blood T cells in healthy people across ages (dated by TCRdb to the mid-2010s). Regarding the study in general: Template switching captured roughly one uniquely barcoded TCR beta cDNA molecule per two T cells in model experiments. To track age-related changes in TCR beta repertoire diversity, the study relied on deep sequencing normalized with unique cDNA molecular identifiers. Donors were grouped into four age groups: young (average approximately 15 years), middle-aged (about 38), aged (around 56) and long-lived (around 80). To avoid experimental bias, donors of different ages were randomly spread across the sequencing lanes. For two donors (one aged 18 to 29 and one aged 80 or older), the study analyzed two additional independent replicas of 1 million unique cDNA reads from the same blood draw. Results and caveats for the whole study, not just this receptor: Compared with the aged group, more naive CD4+ T cells, fewer expanded clones and increased TCR diversity were shown by the long-lived group, suggesting age selection. Observed TCR beta diversity per million T cells fell roughly linearly with age, and a significant reduction was already apparent by age roughly 40. Donor CMV infection status was unknown, potentially confounding age-related changes in expanded clonotypes. Observed TCR beta diversity correlated strongly with the percentage of naive T cells measured by flow cytometry. Estimates of total diversity based on one million sequenced T cells were regarded as lower bounds and as underestimates. Conclusive comparison of naive and antigen-experienced compartments was prevented by the profiling of bulk unsorted PBMCs.

The donors were roughly 39 Caucasian individuals from Russia, aged roughly 6 to 90 years, who were systemically healthy. Around 10 milliliters of peripheral blood were collected from each donor into EDTA-treated Vacutainer tubes. Ficoll-Paque density-gradient centrifugation was used to isolate PBMCs, with at least 6 million per sample. Trizol reagent was used to extract total RNA from PBMCs, with at least 5.5 micrograms per sample. Naive CD45RAhigh/CD27high T cell percentages were measured by flow cytometry on a PBMC aliquot from every donor. V is cut by 11 bases and J by 7 bases, and the space between the germline ends is 15 bases. The CDR3 measures 13 amino acids from cysteine to phenylalanine. The entry retains the CDR3 DNA only, 39 bases that are in frame from base 1. CDR1 and CDR2, looked up from the germline V gene, are SNHLY and FYNNEI. Receptors were amplified or captured by 5' RACE. This sample was sequenced with an Illumina HiSeq 2500. A second PCR of 7 to 11 cycles was run with a J-beta primer mix and a sample-barcoded 5' primer. A unique molecular identifier was introduced onto each TCR beta cDNA molecule by a template-switch 5' adaptor carrying 12 random nucleotides. Each sample yielded at least 3 million CDR3-containing paired-end reads. All of the RNA was converted into first-strand cDNA using the Mint cDNA synthesis kit, with a TRBC-specific oligonucleotide serving as the primer. Following uracil-DNA glycosylase treatment, a first 18-cycle PCR with universal primers M1SS and BC2_uni_R was performed on all cDNA. The paper's data handling went like this. Each sample was normalized by randomly selecting 1 million high-quality reads, each carrying a distinct molecular identifier. Reads with shared molecular identifiers were discarded instead of being binned into consensus sequences. CDR3 identification, clonotype clustering and error correction used MiTCR with a Q25 quality threshold and the strictest error-elimination algorithm. A nonparametric unseen species model using Euler transformation provided a lower-bound estimate of total TCR beta diversity. TCRdb passed the public sequencing reads through fastp at Q25 and MiXCR, retaining productive beta sequences. Entries are consolidated by CDR3 protein sequence, retaining the most common genes and DNA. These V and J calls derive from TCRdb rather than the authors' analysis. The sample table records 1.5 million to 2 million distinct CDR3 sequences; approximately 28% of these occur just once. Jointly, the top ten make up 7.7% of the sample.

Specimen: blood. Rearrangement joined TRBV2 to TRBJ1-6; a weak D assignment points to TRBD1 (5 bases agree). The receptor comes from a woman in her twenties or thirties in good health. This receptor carries the CDR3 CAGAPQGNSPLHF. The nucleotide sequence is TGTGCCGGGGCCCCCCAGGGAAATTCACCCCTCCACTTT.